This TCR beta chain stems from a study of shared clonotypes between healthy human individuals. Study-level information: Donor ages ranged 18 to 49 years: a couple of women, a few men. Three plates were used per donor for CD4 naive, three for CD4 memory, two for CD8 naive and one for CD8 memory.

This CDR3 comprises 13 residues. V was cut by 7 bases and J by 1 base, with 8 bases left in between. Germline V gene lookup returns CDR1 SGHNT and CDR2 YYREEE (reference sequence). Findings and limits, study-wide: Non-shared clonotypes displayed generation probabilities falling below those of clonotypes present in all four donors.

The authors loaded 150 to 250 ng DNA, about 30,000 T cell genomes, into sorted-subset replicate PCRs. TCRdb keeps only in-frame clones here, not all; method: immunoSEQ multiplex PCR. This table has over a million clones, roughly 75% appearing once. This clone was detected only once. Its target is unknown. The sequencing sample was made of memory CD4+ T cells sorted from blood. Subset noted: CD45RA-negative fraction. The clonotype was recovered from a man aged 18 to 30 in good health. The chain joins TRBV5-4 to TRBJ2-2; no reliable D call. The CDR3 nucleotides are TGTGCCAGCGGAAGACAGAACACCGGGGAGCTGTTTTTT. Its translation is CASGRQNTGELFF.